These 14 T cell receptor beta chains share one sample of origin, sequenced in a study of neurological immune-mediated disorders. One entry per CDR3 protein, called by TCRdb with MiXCR from the 5' RACE reads. The data show some 60,000 distinct CDR3 sequences, around 3.8% seen once. Input material: PBMCs. These receptors were taken from a woman in her forties or fifties with multiple sclerosis.

This clonotype was seen ten or more times. The CDR3 is CASNDPGRGWETQYF. In DNA form, the CDR3 reads TGTGCCAGCAACGATCCGGGCCGCGGGTGGGAGACCCAGTACTTC. J is TRBJ2-5 and V is TRBV5-6, with D maybe TRBD2 (5 bases). V was trimmed by 6 bases and J by 5 bases, leaving 20 bases between them. The CDR3 extends over 15 amino acids. Germline V gene lookup returns CDR1 SGHDT and CDR2 YYEEEE.

This clonotype was counted between two and nine times. The V gene is TRBV18, the J gene TRBJ2-1; 8 bases match TRBD2. V dropped 4 bases and J dropped 5; count of bases not matched to a gene: 10. The CDR3 length is 16 residues. Germline CDR1 and CDR2: KGHSH and LQKENI. CDR3 coding DNA: TGTGCCAGCTCACTATTCCCCTTACTAGCGGACAATGAGCAGTTCTTC. This sequence encodes CASSLFPLLADNEQFF.

The table lists this clonotype with many counts. Written as DNA, the CDR3 is TGTGCCAGCAGTCAGTCCCCCAAGGGAGGCCGGACTGAAGCTTTCTTT. Translated: CASSQSPKGGRTEAFF. This sequence joins TRBV7-9 and TRBJ1-1; D gene uncertain. Deletions cut 6 bases from V and 5 bases from J, with 22 bases between. The CDR3 is made up of 16 amino acids. Germline CDR1 and CDR2: SEHNR and FQNEAQ (reference sequence).

In its sample, this clonotype was seen many times. The J gene is TRBJ2-7, the V gene TRBV6-5, with 7 positions matching TRBD1. Germline-derived CDR1 and CDR2 are MNHEY and SVGAGI. This CDR3 has 13 amino acids. V trimming: 6 bases; J trimming: 6 bases; junction bases outside the gene matches: 8. The chain's CDR3 is CASSRQGIGEQYF. The CDR3 DNA reads TGTGCCAGCAGCCGACAGGGCATCGGCGAGCAGTACTTC.

This clonotype was picked up many times. The junction differs from germline at one of its ends, possibly a read error. The CDR3 here is CAISRARTSDNSPLNF. As DNA, the CDR3 is TGTGCCATCAGTAGAGCTAGGACGTCCGATAATTCACCCCTCAACTTT. This rearrangement joins TRBV10-3 to TRBJ1-6; D is uncertain. The germline CDR1 and CDR2 sequences are ENHRY and SYGVKD. The CDR3 has 16 residues.

This clonotype appeared many times. CDR3 nucleotide sequence: TGTGCCAGCAGCCTGGGTTCAGACGCGCGCTTGGAAGCTTTCTTT. Its translation is CASSLGSDARLEAFF. The chain combines TRBV6-5 with TRBJ1-1; unclear D gene. This CDR3 has 15 residues. Germline CDR1 is MNHEY and CDR2 is SVGAGI. The V gene lost 6 bases and the J gene lost 8 bases, with 22 bases spanning the gap.

This clonotype was seen at least ten times. The CDR3 bases are TGTGCCAGCAGGAGAGCGGAGACCCAGTACTTC. Translated: CASRRAETQYF. The rearrangement uses TRBV6-2 or TRBV6-3 and TRBJ2-5; no clear D gene. V lost 6 bases and J lost 5, with 7 bases in between. This CDR3 has 11 amino acids. Germline V gives CDR1 MNHEY, CDR2 SVGEGT.

This clonotype was seen many times. The CDR3 nucleotides are TGTGCCAGCAGTCCATCGACTAGCGGTTACAATGAGCAGTTCTTC. Its protein is CASSPSTSGYNEQFF. This sequence joins TRBV12-3 or TRBV12-4 and TRBJ2-1; TRBD2 matches at 9 bases. The junction had 6 bases not matched to a gene; V was cut back by 5 bases and J by 4 bases. This CDR3 has 15 residues.

This clonotype occurred a few times. The chain has TRBV6-6 and TRBJ1-5; no reliable D call. Trimming took 1 base from V and 8 from J, leaving 12 bases between them. The CDR3 totals 14 residues. Per germline, CDR1 MNHNY and CDR2 SVGAGI (reference sequence). For the CDR3, the DNA is TGTGCCAGCAGTTACTTTCGGACCGATGAGCCCCAGCATTTT. Translation gives CASSYFRTDEPQHF.

The table lists this clonotype with many counts. The gene calls are TRBV12-3 or TRBV12-4 and TRBJ2-5; 8 bases fit TRBD2. This CDR3 region has 17 residues. The ends lost 4 bases at V and 2 bases at J; junction bases unmatched: 12. CDR3 bases: TGTGCCAGCAGTTCCCGCTCAGACGGGAGGGGGCAAGAGACCCAGTACTTC. Its translation is CASSSRSDGRGQETQYF.

This clonotype was observed many times. The chain carries TRBV10-2 and TRBJ2-6; D is unclear. CDR1 and CDR2 from the germline V gene are WSHSY and SAAADI. This CDR3 has 16 amino acids. The V gene lost 6 bases and the J gene lost 0 bases, with 12 bases spanning the gap. CDR3 residues: CASRVDGYSGANVLTF. The DNA for the CDR3 is TGCGCCAGCAGGGTAGACGGATACTCTGGGGCCAACGTCCTGACTTTC.

This clonotype showed up many times. The V and J genes are TRBV20-1 and TRBJ2-1, with 8 bases matching TRBD2. J lost 7 bases, V lost 0 bases, and 11 bases had no gene match. Germline V lookup: CDR1 DFQATT, CDR2 SNEGSKA (reference sequence). The CDR3 is 16 residues long. In nucleotides, the CDR3 is TGCAGTGCTAGAGACCTGACGGGAGGGCCGGGTAATGAGCAGTTCTTC. The encoded protein is CSARDLTGGPGNEQFF.

The sample holds many counts of this clonotype. This chain joins TRBV20-1 and TRBJ2-1; D is perhaps TRBD2 (5 bases). Trimming removed 0 bases at V and 8 bases at J, with 20 bases between. CDR1 and CDR2 (germline): DFQATT, SNEGSKA (reference sequence). CDR3 length: 16 residues. In DNA form, the CDR3 reads TGCAGTGCTAGAGACAGTGGGCGAAGGGCCGGGGATGAGCAGTTCTTC. Its translation is CSARDSGRRAGDEQFF.

This clonotype was observed at least ten times. The genes are TRBV20-1 and TRBJ2-3; 10 nucleotides match TRBD2. CDR1 and CDR2 from the germline V gene are DFQATT and SNEGSKA (reference sequence). V shed 6 bases, J shed 5 bases, and the junction held 11 bases outside the gene matches. This CDR3 comprises 15 residues. The CDR3 loop reads CSAVPSGSFKDTQYF. The CDR3 DNA reads as TGCAGTGCCGTTCCTAGCGGGAGTTTTAAAGATACGCAGTATTTT.